Listed here are 27 T cell receptor beta chains from one sample, sequenced in a study of T cells after yellow fever vaccination. TCRdb processed the 5' RACE reads anew with MiXCR; each CDR3 protein has one entry. The sample carries 140,000 to 150,000 distinct CDR3 sequences, under 7% recorded once. The material sequenced was CD4+ T cells sorted from PBMCs, taken 10 days after the yellow fever booster vaccination. The receptors were gathered from a man aged 25 to 40 who received the YFV17D yellow fever vaccine.

This clonotype has ten or more counts. The V gene is TRBV18, the J gene TRBJ1-2; D not certain. This CDR3 contains 15 residues. V was shortened by 3 bases and J by 2 bases, with 13 bases between the two germline ends. Germline V gene sequence: CDR1 KGHSH, CDR2 LQKENI. CDR3 amino acids: CASSPAITTNYGYTF. CDR3 nucleotides: TGTGCCAGCTCACCCGCAATAACAACAAACTATGGCTACACCTTC.

This clonotype was observed many times. The chain employs TRBV6-5 and TRBJ2-2; D is ambiguous. The CDR3 length is 13 residues. V gave up 4 bases and J gave up 3 bases, with 6 bases separating them. From germline, CDR1 is MNHEY and CDR2 SVGAGI. This chain's CDR3 is CASSSTHTGELFF. For the CDR3, the DNA is TGTGCCAGCAGTTCGACCCACACCGGGGAGCTGTTTTTT.

The J gene is TRBJ2-1, the V gene TRBV6-5; D gene uncertain. Trimming took 2 bases from V and 0 from J, leaving 8 bases between them. This CDR3 has 15 residues. CDR1 is MNHEY, CDR2 SVGAGI, per germline. The CDR3 nucleotides read TGTGCCAGCAGTTACGAGCTGGGCTCCTACAATGAGCAGTTCTTC. Protein product: CASSYELGSYNEQFF.

This clonotype was recorded at least ten times. The rearrangement links TRBV5-1 to TRBJ2-3; D tentatively reads TRBD1 or TRBD2 (5 bases each). The germline CDR1 and CDR2 sequences are SGHRS and YFSETQ. This CDR3 region has 17 residues. The V end was cut by 3 bases, the J end by 2 bases, with 19 bases between. The CDR3 here is CASSWVGDGYHTDTQYF. The CDR3 DNA reads as TGCGCCAGCAGCTGGGTGGGGGACGGCTACCACACAGATACGCAGTATTTT.

This clonotype was seen many times. The V and J genes are TRBV7-9 and TRBJ2-7; D is perhaps TRBD1 (5 bases). The germline V gene has CDR1 SEHNR and CDR2 FQNEAQ (reference sequence). The CDR3 is 13 residues long. V lost 2 bases, J lost 2 bases, and 7 bases lay in between. DNA of the CDR3: TGTGCCAGCAGCTTATCAGGGCCCTACGAGCAGTACTTC. Its protein is CASSLSGPYEQYF.

This clonotype was observed many times. The rearrangement links TRBV6-2 or TRBV6-3 to TRBJ2-6; D unresolved. The CDR3 has 15 residues. CDR1 is MNHEY, CDR2 SVGEGT, per germline. The V gene lost 3 bases and the J gene lost 3 bases, with 9 bases spanning the gap. The CDR3 DNA reads TGTGCCAGCAGTTATCCCCCATATGGGGCCAACGTCCTGACTTTC. Its protein product is CASSYPPYGANVLTF.

The sample holds many counts of this clonotype. The chain is built from TRBV7-2 and TRBJ2-1; the match to TRBD2 covers 8 bases. Looked up from germline, CDR1 is SGHTA and CDR2 is FQGNSA. The V and J ends lost 9 bases and 5 bases, in that order; junction bases with no gene match: 9. The CDR3 contains 14 residues. CDR3 protein: CASKREKGHNEQFF. The CDR3 region has the DNA TGTGCCAGTAAGCGGGAGAAGGGACACAATGAGCAGTTCTTC.

In this sample, this clonotype turned up many times. This chain uses TRBV24-1 with TRBJ2-1; D may correspond to TRBD1 or TRBD2 (5 bases each). With 5 bases removed from V and 7 bases from J, the gap between germline ends came to 14 bases. The CDR3 totals 14 residues. CDR1 and CDR2 (germline): KGHDR, SFDVKD. CDR3 coding DNA: TGTGCCACCAGTGGACCGGGACCTCGGAATGAGCAGTTCTTC. It is translated as CATSGPGPRNEQFF.

This clonotype came up many times. The chain uses TRBV23-1 and TRBJ2-4; 7 bases line up with TRBD1. TRBV23-1 is labeled an ORF, and its function is uncertain. Trimming removed 2 bases from V and 8 bases from J; junction bases left unmatched: 15. This CDR3 spans 17 amino acids. The CDR3 region is CASSQTSRVRGSDIQYF. In nucleotides, the CDR3 is TGCGCCAGCAGTCAAACCTCCAGAGTCAGGGGGAGCGACATTCAGTACTTC.

This clonotype was seen ten or more times. The V and J genes are TRBV20-1 and TRBJ2-3; 8 nucleotides line up with TRBD2. After removal of 2 bases from V and 4 bases from J, the junction contained 11 bases not matched to a gene. Germline V CDR1 and CDR2: DFQATT, SNEGSKA (reference sequence). This CDR3 contains 16 residues. The CDR3 region is CSARSSSGSVADTQYF. The CDR3 DNA reads TGCAGTGCTAGATCATCCAGCGGGAGTGTCGCAGATACGCAGTATTTT.

This clonotype showed up many times. The chain links TRBV20-1 to TRBJ1-4; 11 nucleotides agree with TRBD1. V shed 5 bases, J shed 5 bases, and the junction held 7 bases outside the gene matches. Per germline, CDR1 DFQATT and CDR2 SNEGSKA (reference sequence). The CDR3 is 15 amino acids. This CDR3 reads CSAGDRGAFNEKLFF. The CDR3 DNA sequence: TGCAGTGCTGGGGACAGGGGGGCCTTCAATGAAAAACTGTTTTTT.

This clonotype showed up many times. CDR3 amino acids: CASSPRDTPYNEQFF. DNA for the CDR3: TGTGCCAGCAGCCCTCGGGACACACCTTACAATGAGCAGTTCTTC. The V call is TRBV7-3, the J call TRBJ2-1, with D possibly being TRBD1 (6 bases). Per the germline V gene, CDR1 is SGHTA and CDR2 is FQGTGA. V was clipped by 5 bases and J by 4 bases, with 15 bases between them. The CDR3 contains 15 residues.

This clonotype showed up many times. The chain recombines TRBV5-6 with TRBJ2-3; no clear D. The V gene's germline CDR1 is SGHDT and CDR2 YYEEEE. The CDR3 length is 13 residues. Trimming removed 7 bases at V and 3 bases at J, with 12 bases between. CDR3 sequence: CASYSFKTDTQYF. DNA of the CDR3: TGTGCCAGCTATTCTTTTAAGACAGATACGCAGTATTTT.

This clonotype was counted ten times or more. The V call is TRBV3-1, the J call TRBJ2-3, with TRBD2 matching over 13 bases. The V gene's germline CDR1 is LGHDT and CDR2 YNNKEL (reference sequence). This CDR3 has 15 amino acids. The ends lost 1 base at V and 5 bases at J; junction bases unmatched: 0. The CDR3 loop is CASSQGLAGGDTQYF. CDR3 sequence (DNA): TGTGCCAGCAGCCAAGGACTAGCGGGAGGAGATACGCAGTATTTT.

This clonotype has a handful of counts. The chain couples TRBV21-1 to TRBJ2-7; TRBD2 is the table's D call, not checked against the DNA. TRBV21-1 is a known pseudogene. This CDR3 region has 16 residues. As DNA, the CDR3 is TGTGCCAGCAGCATGTCGACTAGCGGGGATACCTACGAGCAGTACTTC. Amino acids: CASSMSTSGDTYEQYF.

This clonotype has at least ten counts. One end of the junction varies from germline; a read error may be responsible. The CDR3, as DNA: TGTGCCAGCAGCTTAGAGGTCGGACGCACAAATACGCAGTATTTT. Translation gives CASSLEVGRTNTQYF. V usage is TRBV7-2 and J usage is TRBJ2-3; D not certain. This CDR3 spans 15 amino acids. The germline V gene has CDR1 SGHTA and CDR2 FQGNSA.

Many counts were recorded for this clonotype. The chain joins TRBV7-2 to TRBJ2-3, with D unresolved. This CDR3 contains 13 residues. Germline CDR1 and CDR2: SGHTA and FQGNSA. Between the trimmed V and J ends, which lost 2 bases and 4 bases, there was a span of 7 bases. The CDR3 DNA reads as TGTGCCAGCAGCTTACCCGGACCAGATACGCAGTATTTT. Encoded protein: CASSLPGPDTQYF.

The sample holds many counts of this clonotype. V is TRBV5-1 and J is TRBJ2-1, with 10 bases aligning to TRBD2. Trimming at V came to 4 bases and at J to 0 bases, leaving 10 bases not matched to a gene. Germline values: CDR1 SGHRS, CDR2 YFSETQ. The CDR3 covers 18 residues. In DNA form, the CDR3 reads TGCGCCAGCAGCCCGCCGGGACTAGCGAAAAGCTCCTACAATGAGCAGTTCTTC. As protein: CASSPPGLAKSSYNEQFF.

This clonotype was seen only a few times. The gene calls are TRBV20-1 and TRBJ2-3, with TRBD2 matching 7 bases. The CDR3 runs to 13 residues. Trimming took 7 bases from V and 2 from J; bases not matched to a gene: 6. Germline V CDR1 and CDR2: DFQATT, SNEGSKA (reference sequence). As DNA, the CDR3 is TGCAGTGTCCGAGCGGGATCCACAGATACGCAGTATTTT. Amino acid sequence: CSVRAGSTDTQYF.

This clonotype was seen repeatedly, ten times or more. The chain employs TRBV30 and TRBJ2-1, with D unresolved. CDR3 length: 13 amino acids. Trimming stripped 3 bases from V and 0 bases from J, with 6 bases between. The germline CDR1 and CDR2 sequences are GTSNPN and SVGIG (reference sequence). The CDR3 loop reads CAWRLGSYNEQFF. CDR3 sequence (DNA): TGTGCCTGGAGGCTAGGCTCCTACAATGAGCAGTTCTTC.

The table lists this clonotype with many counts. The J gene is TRBJ2-7, the V gene TRBV7-2; 11 bases are shared with TRBD2. V lost 5 bases, J lost 3 bases, and 6 bases stayed unmatched. CDR3 length: 15 residues. The germline V gene has CDR1 SGHTA and CDR2 FQGNSA. Here the CDR3 DNA reads TGTGCCAGCAGCACCTCTAGCGGGGGGAACTACGAGCAGTACTTC. Translating gives CASSTSSGGNYEQYF.

In its sample, this clonotype was seen many times. CDR3: CASSYSGQLTLYGYTF. The DNA of the CDR3 is TGCGCCAGCAGCTATTCGGGACAGCTCACTCTCTATGGCTACACCTTC. The chain joins TRBV5-1 to TRBJ1-2, with 7 bases fitting TRBD1. This CDR3 comprises 16 residues. Trimming cost V 3 bases and J 4 bases; bases outside gene matches: 12. CDR1 and CDR2 (germline): SGHRS, YFSETQ.

This clonotype was seen repeatedly, ten times or more. The junction and the germline gene differ at one end; a read error may be behind it. The chain is built from TRBV7-2 and TRBJ1-6, with D tentatively TRBD1 (5 bases). Germline assignment: CDR1 SGHTA and CDR2 FQGNSA. The CDR3 covers 13 residues. CDR3 coding DNA: TGTGCCAGCAGCTTAGGGGGGTTCGCGGAGCACGTCTTT. Its protein product is CASSLGGFAEHVF.

This clonotype was found many times. The chain links TRBV12-3 or TRBV12-4 to TRBJ2-1, with TRBD2 matching 12 bases. CDR3 size: 15 residues. The V and J ends lost 5 bases and 5 bases, in that order; junction bases with no gene match: 4. As DNA, the CDR3 is TGTGCCAGCAGTAGACTAGCGGGAGCCCACAATGAGCAGTTCTTC. Its protein is CASSRLAGAHNEQFF.

This clonotype was found many times. The rearrangement joins TRBV20-1 to TRBJ2-5, with D tentatively TRBD2 (5 bases). Germline V CDR1 and CDR2: DFQATT, SNEGSKA (reference sequence). V was pared by 4 bases and J by 4 bases, with 13 bases between. The CDR3 spans 13 residues. This chain's CDR3 is CSAMGSLGETQYF. DNA for the CDR3: TGCAGTGCTATGGGGAGTCTGGGAGAGACCCAGTACTTC.

This clonotype was detected ten times or more. V and J are TRBV5-1 and TRBJ2-1; 7 bases match TRBD2. CDR1 is SGHRS, CDR2 YFSETQ, per germline. This CDR3 is 17 amino acids long. V was clipped by 5 bases and J by 1 base; unmatched bases: 12. The CDR3 nucleotides are TGCGCCAGCAGTGGTGCCGTTAGCGGGCTTTCCTACAATGAGCAGTTCTTC. Encoded protein: CASSGAVSGLSYNEQFF.

This clonotype was observed many times. The rearrangement uses TRBV18 and TRBJ2-1; D may be TRBD2 (5 bases). In germline, CDR1 is KGHSH, CDR2 LQKENI. There are 16 residues in the CDR3. V was pared by 0 bases and J by 4 bases, with 13 bases between. CDR3 coding DNA: TGTGCCAGCTCACCACCCTCCGGGAATAAATACAATGAGCAGTTCTTC. This sequence encodes CASSPPSGNKYNEQFF.